This TCR beta chain was sequenced in a study of T cells in Graves' hyperthyroidism and ophthalmopathy. Study results and caveats: A model using 13 V-J features told ophthalmopathy apart from stable hyperthyroidism.

CDR3 length equals 14 residues. In germline, CDR1 is MNHEY, CDR2 SVGEGT. Amplified regions were TCR beta CDR3 sequences from RNA transcripts. First-round RT-PCR with HTBI primers amplified the TCR CDR3 region. Via MiXCR, TCRdb re-called the multiplex PCR reads, giving one row per CDR3 protein. This table holds 330,000 or so distinct CDR3 sequences, around 18% found once. As regards this clonotype: Its antigen is still unknown. The junction differs from germline at one of its ends, possibly a read error.

The receptor's source is a woman aged 40 to 50 with Graves' ophthalmopathy. The sample consisted of blood. The gene calls are TRBV6-2 or TRBV6-3 and TRBJ2-2, with 9 bases lining up with TRBD2. The CDR3 DNA reads TGTGCTAGCAGTGTCGGGACTAGCAGCGGGGAGCTGTTTTTT. Translated: CASSVGTSSGELFF.